Here is one TCR beta chain with its context. This entry belongs to a study of blood T cell repertoires in COVID-19. The overall study: Nucleic acid was either cDNA or gDNA, and it came from T cells, B-cell-depleted T cells, or PBMCs.

In the original workflow: For nucleated cells, counts were estimated from reference gene primer amplification. This table comes from immunoSEQ multiplex PCR, and its TCRdb copy is limited to in-frame clones, with some not included. The DNA was the basis for D and trimming; V, J and clone size are from that table. The top ten clones hold roughly 1.6% of a sample with roughly 200,000 clones, around nine tenths of them seen once. Germline CDR1 and CDR2: SGHVS and FNYEAQ. The V end was cut by 5 bases, the J end by 6 bases, with 7 bases between. The CDR3 contains 11 residues. The material sequenced was peripheral blood. This receptor was identified in a man aged 18 to 30 with active or convalescent COVID-19. The chain carries TRBV7-6 and TRBJ1-1, with D possibly matching TRBD1 (6 bases). The CDR3 bases are TGTGCCAGCAGCCCAGGGGCTGAAGCTTTCTTT. Translated: CASSPGAEAFF.